The 2 T cell receptor beta chains reported below all come from one sample, sequenced in a study of CD8 T cells in Susac syndrome. RNA amounts of 0.5 to 1 ug underwent reverse transcription with random hexamers. A single record per CDR3 protein comes from TCRdb applying MiXCR to the immunoSEQ multiplex PCR reads. The sample carries about 100,000 distinct CDR3 sequences, roughly 96% recorded once. The sequencing sample was made of CD8+ T cells from PBMCs. Every receptor here comes from a human donor with Susac syndrome.

This chain connects TRBV29-1 to TRBJ1-2, with 7 bases that match TRBD1. Germline V CDR1 and CDR2: SQVTM, ANQGSEA. V lost 6 bases, J lost 8 bases, and 21 bases stayed unmatched. The CDR3 is made up of 16 amino acids. CDR3 residues: CSVGRGVSGSFLGYTF. In DNA form, the CDR3 reads TGCAGCGTCGGCAGGGGGGTTTCGGGATCGTTCCTGGGCTACACCTTC.

The chain uses TRBV11-2 and TRBJ2-1, with 10 bases fitting TRBD2. The CDR3 contains 15 residues. V gave up 0 bases and J gave up 11 bases; unmatched junction bases: 7. Looked up from germline, CDR1 is SGHAT and CDR2 is FQNNGV. In nucleotides, the CDR3 is TGTGCCAGCAGCTTAGATGTTTCTAGCGGGGGCAAGCAGTTCTTC. Translating it yields CASSLDVSSGGKQFF. Filled out from reference TRBV11-2 and TRBJ2-1, the complete variable domain reads EAGVAQSPRYKIIEKRQSVAFWCNPISGHATLYWYQQILGQGPKLLIQFQNNGVVDDSQLPKDRFSAERLKGVDSTLKIQPAKLEDSAVYLCASSLDVSSGGKQFFGPGTRLTVL.